The 29 T cell receptor beta chains in this list originate from one sample, sequenced in a study of OX40 agonist ivuxolimab in advanced cancers. This table comes from immunoSEQ multiplex PCR, and its TCRdb copy is limited to in-frame clones, with some not included. Altogether tens of thousands of clones are present, roughly 90% being singletons, with the ten largest covering 18%. The material was CD4+ or CD8+ T cells sorted from blood, obtained in a trial of the OX40 agonist ivuxolimab. The receptor set was obtained from an adult with an advanced solid tumor such as melanoma, head and neck, liver or kidney cancer.

J is TRBJ2-7 and V is TRBV4-1, with D perhaps TRBD1 (5 bases). Germline values: CDR1 MGHRA, CDR2 YSYEKL. The CDR3 runs to 13 residues. V was pared by 2 bases and J by 6 bases, with 11 bases between. CDR3 sequence (DNA): TGCGCCAGCAGCCAACCAGGGCCAGGCGAGCAGTACTTC. Translated: CASSQPGPGEQYF.

In this sample, this clone turned up once. The V call is TRBV7-9, the J call TRBJ2-5, with D tentatively TRBD2 (7 bases). The CDR3 totals 13 residues. Trimming left V 8 bases short and J 3 bases short, with 13 bases between. The V gene's germline CDR1 is SEHNR and CDR2 FQNEAQ (reference sequence). CDR3 protein: CASWGGREETQYF. The CDR3 region has the DNA TGTGCCAGCTGGGGGGGCCGGGAAGAGACCCAGTACTTC.

The rearrangement joins TRBV11-2 to TRBJ2-7; 8 bases agree with TRBD1. This CDR3 has 16 residues. V lost 2 bases and J lost 2; bases outside the gene matches: 8. Germline V CDR1 and CDR2: SGHAT, FQNNGV. The CDR3: CASSLTRGLKAYEQYF. CDR3 coding DNA: TGTGCCAGCAGCTTAACCAGGGGGCTTAAAGCCTACGAGCAGTACTTC.

The chain recombines TRBV2 with TRBJ2-7; 7 bases fit TRBD1. This CDR3 is 15 amino acids long. The germline CDR1 and CDR2 sequences are SNHLY and FYNNEI. V shed 4 bases, J shed 3 bases, and the junction held 9 bases outside the gene matches. Here the CDR3 DNA reads TGTGCCAGCAGTGGCCAGGACAGGCGTTACTACGAGCAGTACTTC. Translated: CASSGQDRRYYEQYF.

The genes are TRBV15 and TRBJ1-5; a possible D gene is TRBD1 (5 bases). The germline V gene encodes CDR1 LNHNV and CDR2 YYDKDF (reference sequence). The CDR3 spans 21 residues. Between the trimmed V and J ends, which lost 8 bases and 0 bases, there was a span of 32 bases. CDR3 sequence: CATPLTSLCGDRIYSNQPQHF. DNA for the CDR3: TGTGCCACCCCCCTTACCAGCTTATGCGGAGACAGAATCTATAGCAATCAGCCCCAGCATTTT.

V is TRBV7-9 and J is TRBJ1-1, with 9 bases identical to TRBD1. The CDR3 sequence is 14 residues long. Germline V gives CDR1 SEHNR, CDR2 FQNEAQ (reference sequence). V shed 1 base, J shed 4 bases, and the junction held 1 base outside the gene matches. The CDR3 sequence is CASSLEGQGTEAFF. The CDR3 region has the DNA TGTGCCAGCAGCTTAGAGGGACAGGGCACTGAAGCTTTCTTT. The full variable domain, in which reference TRBV7-9 and TRBJ1-1 provide the parts outside the CDR3, is DTGVSQNPRHKITKRGQNVTFRCDPISEHNRLYWYRQTLGQGPEFLTYFQNEAQLEKSRLLSDRFSAERPKGSFSTLEIQRTEQGDSAMYLCASSLEGQGTEAFFGQGTRLTVV.

In this sample, this clone turned up once. This chain uses TRBV19 with TRBJ1-1; D call uncertain. This CDR3 has 14 residues. Between the trimmed V and J ends, which lost 0 bases and 0 bases, there was a span of 5 bases. CDR1 LNHDA and CDR2 SQIVND come from the germline V gene (reference sequence). CDR3 bases: TGTGCCAGTAGTATAGAAGGCATGAACACTGAAGCTTTCTTT. This codes for CASSIEGMNTEAFF.

The V gene is TRBV28, the J gene TRBJ2-7; D is undetermined. The CDR3 covers 11 residues. Germline CDR1 reads MDHEN; CDR2 reads SYDVKM. The V end was cut by 6 bases, the J end by 5 bases, with 8 bases between. In DNA form, the CDR3 reads TGTGCCAGCAGCTTGGCAAACGAGCAGTACTTC. Protein product: CASSLANEQYF.

The V call is TRBV5-4, the J call TRBJ2-2; 9 bases are a match to TRBD2. The CDR3 totals 17 residues. Per the germline V gene, CDR1 is SGHNT and CDR2 is YYREEE (reference sequence). With 4 bases clipped from V and 4 bases from J, the junction kept 11 bases outside the gene matches. The CDR3 here is CASSPDLAGVSTGELFF. CDR3 nucleotides: TGTGCCAGCAGCCCGGACTTAGCGGGGGTGTCCACCGGGGAGCTGTTTTTT.

The rearrangement joins TRBV2 to TRBJ2-1; maybe TRBD2 (6 bases). Between the trimmed V and J ends, which lost 6 bases and 8 bases, there was a span of 11 bases. CDR1 and CDR2 (germline): SNHLY, FYNNEI. This CDR3 comprises 12 residues. Here the CDR3 reads CASRSPSDEQFF. The CDR3 nucleotides read TGTGCCAGCAGGTCCCCTAGCGATGAGCAGTTCTTC.

On this clone itself: This CDR3 is also generated by other DNA sequences in the sample. The chain joins TRBV6-5 to TRBJ1-2; D call uncertain. Trimming took 0 bases from V and 4 from J, leaving 6 bases between them. Germline V gene sequence: CDR1 MNHEY, CDR2 SVGAGI. This CDR3 contains 13 residues. The CDR3 sequence is CASSYSTAYGYTF. CDR3 coding DNA: TGTGCCAGCAGTTACTCGACGGCCTATGGCTACACCTTC.

The chain has TRBV30 and TRBJ2-3, with TRBD2 matching over 14 bases. This CDR3 has 16 residues. In germline, CDR1 is GTSNPN, CDR2 SVGIG (reference sequence). Germline trimming cut 2 bases from V and 5 bases from J; bases unmatched to any gene: 6. The CDR3 bases are TGTGCCTGGAGTCTTGGACTAGCGGGGGGATTAGATACGCAGTATTTT. Translation: CAWSLGLAGGLDTQYF. The entire variable domain, with the rest obtained from reference TRBV30 and TRBJ2-3, is as follows: SQTIHQWPATLVQPVGSPLSLECTVEGTSNPNLYWYRQAAGRGLQLLFYSVGIGQISSEVPQNLSASRPQDRQFILSSKKLLLSDSGFYLCAWSLGLAGGLDTQYFGPGTRLTVL.

This chain links TRBV19 with TRBJ2-1; D possibly corresponds to TRBD2 (7 bases). Germline V gives CDR1 LNHDA, CDR2 SQIVND (reference sequence). This CDR3 is built from 14 residues. Trimming removed 7 bases at V and 1 base at J, with 11 bases between. The CDR3 loop is CASIGGASYNEQFF. For the CDR3, the DNA is TGTGCCAGTATTGGGGGGGCATCCTACAATGAGCAGTTCTTC. The variable domain in full, with the rest retrieved from reference TRBV19 and TRBJ2-1, is DGGITQSPKYLFRKEGQNVTLSCEQNLNHDAMYWYRQDPGQGLRLIYYSQIVNDFQKGDIAEGYSVSREKKESFPLTVTSAQKNPTAFYLCASIGGASYNEQFFGPGTRLTVL.

V usage is TRBV7-6 and J usage is TRBJ2-3, with 9 bases fitting TRBD2. This CDR3 contains 16 residues. Germline V gene sequence: CDR1 SGHVS, CDR2 FNYEAQ. J lost 6 bases, V lost 5 bases, and 12 bases had no gene match. The CDR3 DNA is TGTGCCAGCAGCCCATTGACTAGCGGCGAGTTGGATACGCAGTATTTT. This translates into CASSPLTSGELDTQYF.

The rearrangement joins TRBV6-5 to TRBJ2-7, with D possibly matching TRBD1 (5 bases). The CDR3 is 13 residues long. Germline CDR1 reads MNHEY; CDR2 reads SVGAGI. Trimming took 6 bases from V and 5 from J, leaving 14 bases between them. This CDR3 reads CASSSDQGHEQYF. The CDR3 DNA reads as TGTGCCAGCAGCTCCGACCAGGGCCACGAGCAGTACTTC.

This sequence joins TRBV7-9 and TRBJ1-1; D remains ambiguous. CDR3 length: 13 amino acids. V dropped 2 bases and J dropped 2 bases, with 6 bases sitting between them. Germline V gives CDR1 SEHNR, CDR2 FQNEAQ (reference sequence). CDR3 residues: CASSLPGNTEAFF. The CDR3 DNA reads as TGTGCCAGCAGCTTACCGGGAAACACTGAAGCTTTCTTT. Supplemented by reference TRBV7-9 and TRBJ1-1, the full variable domain reads DTGVSQNPRHKITKRGQNVTFRCDPISEHNRLYWYRQTLGQGPEFLTYFQNEAQLEKSRLLSDRFSAERPKGSFSTLEIQRTEQGDSAMYLCASSLPGNTEAFFGQGTRLTVV.

The genes are TRBV6-6 and TRBJ1-2; D gene uncertain. Germline CDR1 reads MNHNY; CDR2 reads SVGAGI (reference sequence). V was trimmed by 5 bases and J by 4 bases, leaving 14 bases between them. This CDR3 contains 14 residues. The CDR3 nucleotides are TGTGCCAGCAGTCCGGACGAGGCGGCCTATGGCTACACCTTC. It translates to CASSPDEAAYGYTF.

The rearrangement links TRBV5-5 to TRBJ1-1, with no clear D. This CDR3 is built from 15 residues. Germline V gives CDR1 SGHKS, CDR2 YYEKEE (reference sequence). V lost 4 bases, J lost 3 bases, and 16 bases lay in between. The CDR3 region is CASSPGVGLDTEAFF. CDR3 sequence (DNA): TGTGCCAGCAGCCCCGGGGTGGGGTTGGACACTGAAGCTTTCTTT.

Comments on this clone: A much bigger clone sits one base away, suggesting this may be a read error. V gene TRBV28 combines with J gene TRBJ1-1, with D perhaps matching TRBD1 (6 bases). The CDR3 is made up of 15 amino acids. Germline V gives CDR1 MDHEN, CDR2 SYDVKM. The V and J ends lost 8 bases and 7 bases respectively, with 23 bases between them. Here the CDR3 reads CASVRVDSFTREAFF. The CDR3 DNA reads as TGTGCCAGCGTACGCGTGGACAGTTTCACCCGTGAAGCTTTCTTT.

As regards this clone: The junction departs from the called germline gene at one end, perhaps through a read error. The chain links TRBV27 to TRBJ1-1, with D maybe TRBD1 (5 bases). CDR3 size: 15 residues. Germline CDR1 reads MNHEY; CDR2 reads SMNVEV (reference sequence). The CDR3 DNA is TGTGCCAGCAGCTTATCCGGGACCCCCGGCACTGAAGCTTTCTTT. It specifies CASSLSGTPGTEAFF.

This chain joins TRBV21-1 and TRBJ1-5. TRBV21-1 is assigned pseudogene status. The CDR3 extends over 19 amino acids. CDR3 protein: CASSKVGTDAAYSNQPQHF. In DNA, the CDR3 is TGTGCCAGCAGCAAAGTCGGAACCGACGCAGCGTATAGCAATCAGCCCCAGCATTTT.

The chain carries TRBV13 and TRBJ1-5; D is possibly TRBD1 (5 bases). The CDR3 has 12 amino acids. Trimming shortened V by 2 bases and J by 7 bases, and 6 bases separated the two germline ends. Germline V gives CDR1 PRHDT, CDR2 FYEKMQ (reference sequence). CDR3 amino acids: CASSLQGQPQHF. The CDR3 region has the DNA TGTGCCAGCAGCTTACAGGGCCAGCCCCAGCATTTT. The entire variable domain, with the rest obtained from reference TRBV13 and TRBJ1-5, is as follows: AAGVIQSPRHLIKEKRETATLKCYPIPRHDTVYWYQQGPGQDPQFLISFYEKMQSDKGSIPDRFSAQQFSDYHSELNMSSLELGDSALYFCASSLQGQPQHFGDGTRLSIL.

This clone was detected only once. The genes are TRBV7-9 and TRBJ2-5; 8 positions match TRBD2. This CDR3 is 15 amino acids long. V was clipped by 2 bases and J by 5 bases; unmatched bases: 7. Germline CDR1 and CDR2: SEHNR and FQNEAQ (reference sequence). DNA of the CDR3: TGTGCCAGCAGCTTAAGTATCGGCGGGGGGGAGACCCAGTACTTC. Its protein is CASSLSIGGGETQYF. Looking up the rest from reference TRBV7-9 and TRBJ2-5 gives the full variable domain: DTGVSQNPRHKITKRGQNVTFRCDPISEHNRLYWYRQTLGQGPEFLTYFQNEAQLEKSRLLSDRFSAERPKGSFSTLEIQRTEQGDSAMYLCASSLSIGGGETQYFGPGTRLLVL.

This clone was recorded only once. The V and J genes are TRBV7-7 and TRBJ2-5; 7 bases are a match to TRBD2. CDR1 is SSHAT and CDR2 is FNYEAQ in the germline V gene (reference sequence). The CDR3 has 16 residues. The CDR3, as DNA: TGTGCTAGCCTCCCAGGACCGAGACTAGCTGGGGAGACCCAGTACTTC. Translating gives CASLPGPRLAGETQYF.

The chain is built from TRBV19 and TRBJ2-1; D is unclear. V gave up 3 bases and J gave up 1 base, with 7 bases separating them. The CDR3 runs 14 residues. Germline V gene data show CDR1 as LNHDA and CDR2 as SQIVND (reference sequence). The CDR3 here is CASSIPGSYNEQFF. CDR3 bases: TGTGCCAGTAGTATTCCGGGTTCCTACAATGAGCAGTTCTTC.

Comment on this clone: The missing conserved phenylalanine or tryptophan at the end of this CDR3 makes a read error likely. The DNA is omitted, as the CDR3 cannot be located on it reliably, and the CDR3 follows TCRdb's listing. The chain links TRBV9 to TRBJ1-2; the table's TRBD1 call for D was not verified on the DNA. The CDR3 has 13 residues if both end residues are counted. Germline V CDR1 and CDR2: SGDLS, YYNGEE. This chain's CDR3 is CASSVGRDSPLSV.

This chain connects TRBV19 to TRBJ1-1, with a possible D match to TRBD1 (5 bases). CDR1 is LNHDA, CDR2 SQIVND, per germline (reference sequence). The CDR3 extends over 14 amino acids. Trimming pared 3 bases from V and 2 bases from J, leaving 10 bases between. The CDR3 region is CASSINTGNTEAFF. CDR3 sequence (DNA): TGTGCCAGTAGTATCAACACAGGAAACACTGAAGCTTTCTTT.

This rearrangement joins TRBV25-1 to TRBJ2-2; D call uncertain. Germline values: CDR1 MGHDK, CDR2 SYGVNS. The V end was cut by 4 bases, the J end by 7 bases, with 16 bases between. The CDR3 runs 15 residues. CDR3 nucleotides: TGTGCCAGCAGTGCCTACAAGGGCCAGAGCGGGGAGCTGTTTTTT. Protein sequence: CASSAYKGQSGELFF. The whole variable domain, filled in from reference TRBV25-1 and TRBJ2-2, reads EADIYQTPRYLVIGTGKKITLECSQTMGHDKMYWYQQDPGMELHLIHYSYGVNSTEKGDLSSESTVSRIRTEHFPLTLESARPSHTSQYLCASSAYKGQSGELFFGEGSRLTVL.

This chain uses TRBV6-4 with TRBJ1-6; D remains ambiguous. Trimming took 3 bases from V and 9 from J, leaving 9 bases between them. CDR1 is MRHNA and CDR2 is SNTAGT in the germline V gene. The CDR3 length is 13 residues. DNA for the CDR3: TGTGCCAGCAGTGATGGGTATGGTTCACCCCTCCACTTT. Translating it yields CASSDGYGSPLHF.